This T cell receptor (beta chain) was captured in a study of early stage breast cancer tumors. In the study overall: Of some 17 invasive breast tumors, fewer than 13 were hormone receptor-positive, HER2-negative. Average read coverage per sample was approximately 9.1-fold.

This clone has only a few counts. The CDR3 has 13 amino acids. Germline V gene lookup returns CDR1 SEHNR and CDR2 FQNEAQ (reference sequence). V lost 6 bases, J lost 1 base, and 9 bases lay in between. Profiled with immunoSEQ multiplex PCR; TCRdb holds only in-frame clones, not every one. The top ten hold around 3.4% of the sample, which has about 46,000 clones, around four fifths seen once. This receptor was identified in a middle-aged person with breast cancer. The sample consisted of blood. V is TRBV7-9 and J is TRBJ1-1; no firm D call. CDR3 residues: CASRRAENTEAFF. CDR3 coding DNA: TGTGCCAGCAGGCGGGCAGAGAACACTGAAGCTTTCTTT.